Each of the 15 T cell receptor beta chains below was sequenced from the same sample in a study of CD8+CD57+ T cells in acquired aplastic anemia. Patients who underwent sequencing had shown CD8+CD57+ cell expansion by flow cytometry. CDR3 and TCR beta VDJ profiling relied on genomic DNA as the template. TCRdb independently ran MiXCR on the reads; one entry per CDR3 protein. The sample carries 450,000 to 600,000 distinct CDR3 sequences, 25% to 40% recorded once. Sequenced: sorted CD4+, CD8+, or CD8+CD57+ T cells (not recorded which) from PBMCs. These receptors all come from a human donor with aplastic anemia.

This clonotype was counted many times. Written as DNA, the CDR3 is TGTGCCACCAGTGAGAAACAGGGTCAGTGGAATGAGCAGTTCTTC. It yields the protein CATSEKQGQWNEQFF. The chain links TRBV24-1 to TRBJ2-1, with TRBD1 as a possible D gene (6 bases). This CDR3 has 15 residues. V was clipped by 4 bases and J by 7 bases, with 16 bases between them. Germline values: CDR1 KGHDR, CDR2 SFDVKD.

This clonotype was detected a few times. The chain links TRBV7-6 to TRBJ1-4; D unresolved. The germline V gene has CDR1 SGHVS and CDR2 FNYEAQ. The CDR3 has 14 amino acids. Trimming left V 4 bases short and J 6 bases short, with 12 bases between. The CDR3 region has the DNA TGTGCCAGCAGCTCCCGGGTTCGTTATGAAAAACTGTTTTTT. Amino acid sequence: CASSSRVRYEKLFF.

The V gene is TRBV12-3 or TRBV12-4, the J gene TRBJ2-7; D not certain. The CDR3 covers 13 residues. With 3 bases removed from V and 5 bases from J, the gap between germline ends came to 11 bases. As DNA, the CDR3 is TGTGCCAGCAGTTTCCGGGCACCCAACGAGCAGTACTTC. Amino acid sequence: CASSFRAPNEQYF.

This clonotype was counted at least ten times. The genes are TRBV29-1 and TRBJ1-2; the D is unclear. There are 13 residues in the CDR3. Germline loops: CDR1 SQVTM, CDR2 ANQGSEA. Trimming removed 5 bases at V and 6 bases at J, with 16 bases between. The CDR3 bases are TGCAGCGTTCGTACGCCCCGAGTGGATGGCTACACCTTC. The encoded protein is CSVRTPRVDGYTF.

This chain links TRBV10-3 with TRBJ1-5, with 8 bases aligning to TRBD1. This CDR3 is built from 17 residues. V was clipped by 11 bases and J by 6 bases; unmatched bases: 21. CDR1 and CDR2 from the germline V gene are ENHRY and SYGVKD. The CDR3 region is CAALRGPLGQGGQPQHF. The CDR3 DNA sequence: TGTGCCGCCTTGAGGGGGCCTCTTGGACAGGGAGGTCAGCCCCAGCATTTT.

The rearrangement joins TRBV7-3 to TRBJ2-7; tentative D call: TRBD2 (6 bases). Between the trimmed V and J ends, which lost 2 bases and 0 bases, there was a span of 14 bases. The CDR3 contains 16 residues. Germline V gives CDR1 SGHTA, CDR2 FQGTGA. As DNA, the CDR3 is TGTGCCAGCAGCTTACGCGGGACGGCTAGCTCCTACGAGCAGTACTTC. It codes for CASSLRGTASSYEQYF.

This clonotype was seen ten or more times. The J gene is TRBJ1-2, the V gene TRBV20-1, with D tentatively TRBD1 (5 bases). The ends were cut back, 1 base at V and 4 bases at J, with 10 bases in the middle. Germline V gives CDR1 DFQATT, CDR2 SNEGSKA (reference sequence). This CDR3 is 13 amino acids long. The DNA of the CDR3 is TGCAGTGCTAGAGCGGACCAGGGCTATGGCTACACCTTC. This codes for CSARADQGYGYTF.

This clonotype was detected only a few times. The gene calls are TRBV4-2 and TRBJ1-6; D remains ambiguous. The V end lost 3 bases, the J end lost 8 bases, and 17 bases lay between the germline ends. This CDR3 contains 16 residues. Germline-derived CDR1 and CDR2 are LGHNA and YNFKEQ. The CDR3 nucleotides are TGTGCCAGCAGCCATGTAGGGTCTAGGATGGATTCACCCCTCCACTTT. It encodes CASSHVGSRMDSPLHF.

The CDR3 spells CSAAKNRGTYNEQFF. DNA for the CDR3: TGCAGTGCCGCGAAAAACAGGGGAACCTACAATGAGCAGTTCTTC. This chain joins TRBV20-1 and TRBJ2-1; TRBD1 aligns across 7 bases. The CDR3 covers 15 residues. Looked up from germline, CDR1 is DFQATT and CDR2 is SNEGSKA (reference sequence). The J segment lost 2 bases and the V segment lost 6 bases, leaving 10 bases of the junction unmatched.

This clonotype appeared once. The chain combines TRBV29-1 with TRBJ1-1, with TRBD1 matching over 7 bases. The CDR3 runs 14 residues. Trimming at V came to 6 bases and at J to 2 bases, leaving 9 bases not matched to a gene. Looked up from germline, CDR1 is SQVTM and CDR2 is ANQGSEA. CDR3 coding DNA: TGCAGCGTAAGGACAGGCGACGGAAACACTGAAGCTTTCTTT. This gives the protein CSVRTGDGNTEAFF.

J is TRBJ1-5 and V is TRBV7-2, with unresolved D. The CDR3 runs 12 residues. Between the trimmed V and J ends, which lost 10 bases and 0 bases, there was a span of 7 bases. Germline CDR1 reads SGHTA; CDR2 reads FQGNSA. CDR3 residues: CATGRSNQPQHF. The DNA for the CDR3 is TGTGCCACTGGTCGTAGCAATCAGCCCCAGCATTTT.

This clonotype has a single count. A read error is possible here, since a much larger clone lies one base away. The V and J genes are TRBV7-4 and TRBJ1-1; possible D gene TRBD1, 6 bases. The CDR3 runs 14 residues. Germline lookup yields CDR1 SGHVT and CDR2 SQSDAQ. The DNA of the CDR3 is TGTCCCAGCCCCGAGGACAGAGTGAACACTGAAGCTTTCTTT. Translated, it gives CPSPEDRVNTEAFF. The whole variable domain, filled in from reference TRBV7-4 and TRBJ1-1, reads GAGVSQSPRYKVAKRGRDVALRCDSISGHVTLYWYRQTLGQGSEVLTYSQSDAQRDKSGRPSGRFSAERPERSVSTLKIQRTEQGDSAVYLCPSPEDRVNTEAFFGQGTRLTVV.

The J gene is TRBJ2-3, the V gene TRBV2; maybe TRBD1 (6 bases). CDR1 and CDR2 from the germline V gene are SNHLY and FYNNEI. The CDR3 spans 14 residues. The V and J ends lost 3 bases and 6 bases respectively, with 13 bases between them. CDR3 residues: CASSDLDRPDTQYF. The DNA of the CDR3 is TGTGCCAGCAGTGACCTCGACAGGCCGGATACGCAGTATTTT.

This clonotype appeared a few times. The rearrangement joins TRBV6-5 to TRBJ1-1; TRBD1 agrees at 8 bases. The CDR3 is 16 amino acids. Germline V gene sequence: CDR1 MNHEY, CDR2 SVGAGI. The V segment lost 2 bases and the J segment 2 bases; nucleotides outside the gene matches: 7. The CDR3 is CASSYRAGGLNTEAFF. The CDR3 bases are TGTGCCAGCAGTTACAGGGCAGGGGGCCTCAACACTGAAGCTTTCTTT.

With regard to this clonotype: A read error may account for a junction end that differs from germline. V gene TRBV5-1 combines with J gene TRBJ2-7, with 7 bases fitting TRBD1. There are 13 residues in the CDR3. Germline CDR1 and CDR2: SGHRS and YFSETQ. CDR3 in DNA: TGCGCCGGCAGCCTAGACAGGGATCACGAGCAGTACTTC. Translating gives CAGSLDRDHEQYF.